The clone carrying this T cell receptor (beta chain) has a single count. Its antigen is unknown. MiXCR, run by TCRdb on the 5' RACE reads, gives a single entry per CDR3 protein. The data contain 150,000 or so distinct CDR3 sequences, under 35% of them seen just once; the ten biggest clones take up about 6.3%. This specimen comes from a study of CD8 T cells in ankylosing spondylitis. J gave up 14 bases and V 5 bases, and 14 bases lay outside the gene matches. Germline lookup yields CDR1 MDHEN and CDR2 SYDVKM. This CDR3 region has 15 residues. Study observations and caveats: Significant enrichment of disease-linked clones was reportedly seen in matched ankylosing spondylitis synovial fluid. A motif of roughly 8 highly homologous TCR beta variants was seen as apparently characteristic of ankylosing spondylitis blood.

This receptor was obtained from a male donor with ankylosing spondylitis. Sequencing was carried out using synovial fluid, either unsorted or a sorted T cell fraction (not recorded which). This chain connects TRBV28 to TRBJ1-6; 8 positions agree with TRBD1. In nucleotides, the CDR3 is TGTGCCAGCAGTGCCCGGGACAGGCCCCTGGTGGCCCTCCACTTT. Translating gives CASSARDRPLVALHF.